This T cell receptor (beta chain) was recorded in a study of cytomegalovirus exposure and HLA in healthy donors. Whole-study context: Out of 180 million or so T cells, an earlier analysis found around 120 million unique TCR beta sequences in total.

The CDR3 has 15 amino acids. The V gene end was trimmed by 4 bases and the J gene end by 2 bases; junction bases not matched to a gene: 9. The V gene's germline CDR1 is SGHRS and CDR2 YFSETQ. It was with 60 Vbeta and 13 Jbeta primers that the PCR ran. Some clones are missing from TCRdb's copy, which holds only in-frame ones; the method was immunoSEQ multiplex PCR. The sample yields 140,000 or so clones, around four fifths seen once. Study-wide results and caveats: The classifier was said to identify cytomegalovirus status with high specificity and sensitivity. Researchers reported in a later analysis that a missense DCLRE1C variant was tied to TCR beta V- and J-gene trimming. Within an earlier analysis, most TCR beta V segments proved productive either about 87% or about 30% of the time.

As concerns this clone: Its antigen is as yet unknown.

The receptor was isolated from a male donor in good health and CMV-seronegative. V and J are TRBV5-1 and TRBJ2-7; TRBD1 agrees at 7 bases. Sequencing was carried out using PBMCs. This chain's CDR3 is CASSPTGQATYEQYF. The CDR3 DNA sequence: TGCGCCAGCAGCCCTACCGGACAGGCAACCTACGAGCAGTACTTC.